This T cell receptor (beta chain) was retrieved from a study of blood T cell repertoires in COVID-19 (dated by TCRdb to the early 2020s). A note on the overall study: Collaborator samples came from the United States, Italy and Spain and covered acute and convalescent phases of COVID-19. The material from the prospective study consisted of cDNA or gDNA derived from T cells, B-cell-depleted T cells, or PBMCs. Subjects who had been exposed to COVID-19, were actively infected with it, or had recovered from it provided the deeply sampled blood TCRbeta repertoires that made up the dataset. The repertoires were released in a freely available public database intended as a resource for research on the immune response to SARS-CoV-2. The samples were drawn from two sources: the first 160 participants of the ongoing ImmuneRACE study, and approximately 1,300 subjects contributed by 6 global collaborators. A de-identified subject ID, COVID-19 status, age in years and sex were almost always included in the sample metadata. HLA class I and class II types, where available, came from metadata supplied by the sample provider rather than from assay-based typing.

In the prospective study, participants were about 18 to 89 years old, resided in 25 or so geographic areas of the United States, and were enrolled through a virtual design. Cohort assignment in the prospective study relied on participant-reported clinical history from a screening survey and a study questionnaire. In the prospective study, mobile phlebotomists collected whole blood, serum and a nasopharyngeal or oropharyngeal swab from each participant. Over a roughly two-month period, participants in the prospective study had the option of providing additional blood draws and questionnaires. Prospective study blood samples were shipped either frozen or at room temperature before DNA extraction. The immunoSEQ Assay, a bias-controlled multiplex PCR, was used to amplify TCRbeta CDR3 regions from genomic DNA. The study's own analysis went as follows. Within the assay, amplification of reference gene primers was used to estimate how many nucleated cells each sample contained. To quantify the absolute abundance of each unique TCRbeta CDR3 rearrangement, sequence reads were collapsed and filtered. For each sample, productive Simpson clonality was calculated as the square root of Simpson's diversity index across productive rearrangements. What TCRdb holds here is the immuneACCESS table cut down to in-frame rearrangements. Part of the clones is not present; checked against another copy, under half of the missing clones reflect an unresolved V gene, and the others are unexplained. D and trimming were read from the DNA, whereas the V and J calls and clone size are those reported in that table. The sample includes approximately 210,000 clones, with 81% observed a single time. The top ten hold around 9.3% of the sample.

For this clone: Its antigen is unknown. No much larger clonotype is one base removed from it; base qualities were not supplied.

The CDR3 sequence holds 20 residues, the cysteine and phenylalanine included. Just the 60-base CDR3 DNA is kept, in frame starting at base 1. Compared with germline, V lacks 0 bases and J lacks 6 bases; bases without a gene match: 18. As encoded in the germline V gene, CDR1 is LGHNA while CDR2 is YSLEER. What the work shows at the level of the full study, not this receptor alone: Clinical and demographic metadata were provided uncurated, with the amount varying by source and participant.

The TCR was taken from a woman between 45 and 65 years old with acute COVID-19. The sample consisted of PBMCs or T cells enriched from blood (not recorded which). Recombination connected TRBV4-3 to TRBJ2-3, with 10 junctional bases fitting TRBD2. The CDR3 protein sequence reads: CASSQDLGSGAGGPSDTQYF. The DNA is TGCGCCAGCAGCCAAGATCTGGGAAGCGGAGCGGGAGGGCCGAGTGATACGCAGTATTTT.